This T cell receptor (beta chain) was captured in a study of T cell clonality in common variable immunodeficiency. Some clones are missing from TCRdb's copy, which holds only in-frame ones; the method was immunoSEQ multiplex PCR. Its table records around 15,000 clones. Study results and caveats: Compared with controls, CVID subjects had fewer shared TCRbeta clones. Common variable immunodeficiency TCR beta sequences reportedly had fewer deletions and N-nucleotide insertions. The cause of increased CVID clonality remains unclear without subpopulation sequencing.

As to this clone: Its antigen is as yet unknown.

The sequence derives from a human donor with common variable immunodeficiency. What was sequenced was peripheral blood mononuclear cells.

The covered CDR3 bases are TGCGCCAGCAGCTCTACAGGAGATACG. Translation: CASSSTGDT. The complete CDR3 sequence is CASSSTGDTQYF. The J gene is TRBJ2-3, the V gene TRBV5-1, with D possibly being TRBD1 (5 bases). The read finishes 3 residues shy of the CDR3 end, and the germline J gene is used to complete it. The CDR3 totals 12 residues. Germline CDR1 reads SGHRS; CDR2 reads YFSETQ. V was clipped by 3 bases and J by 5 bases, with 7 bases between them.